Each of the 22 T cell receptor beta chains below was sequenced from the same sample in a study of blood T cell repertoires in COVID-19. The protocol was immunoSEQ multiplex PCR, while the TCRdb copy is restricted to in-frame clones and leaves out a portion. The sample holds roughly 280,000 clones, less than 90% seen once. The sequenced sample was PBMCs or T cells enriched from blood (not recorded which). All receptors derive from a woman aged 45-65 years who had recovered from COVID-19.

The rearrangement links TRBV6-2 or TRBV6-3 to TRBJ1-5; weak D call: TRBD1 (6 bases). The V gene's germline CDR1 is MNHEY and CDR2 SVGEGT. The CDR3 totals 17 residues. Trimming pared 2 bases from V and 2 bases from J, leaving 16 bases between. CDR3 protein: CASSYRTTRGGNQPQHF. CDR3 sequence (DNA): TGTGCCAGCAGTTACCGGACCACCAGGGGAGGCAATCAGCCCCAGCATTTT.

This chain links TRBV10-3 with TRBJ2-1; D possibly corresponds to TRBD2 (5 bases). The CDR3 runs 12 residues. Germline loops: CDR1 ENHRY, CDR2 SYGVKD. Trimming pared 3 bases from V and 9 bases from J, leaving 9 bases between. DNA of the CDR3: TGTGCCATCAGTGAAACCAGCGGTGAGCAGTTCTTC. It translates to CAISETSGEQFF.

The chain couples TRBV30 to TRBJ2-7; unclear D gene. The CDR3 covers 13 residues. Germline V gene data show CDR1 as GTSNPN and CDR2 as SVGIG (reference sequence). Trimming left V 1 base short and J 0 bases short, with 7 bases between. CDR3 sequence: CAWSDGNSYEQYF. Here the CDR3 DNA reads TGTGCCTGGAGTGACGGTAACTCCTACGAGCAGTACTTC.

This clone was seen a single time. The chain links TRBV28 to TRBJ2-3, with TRBD1 as a possible D gene (6 bases). Germline CDR1 is MDHEN and CDR2 is SYDVKM. With 5 bases removed from V and 4 bases from J, the gap between germline ends came to 16 bases. CDR3 size: 15 residues. The CDR3 reads CASSPHRAGSDTQYF. CDR3 DNA sequence: TGTGCCAGCAGTCCACACAGGGCGGGTTCAGATACGCAGTATTTT.

The V call is TRBV7-8, the J call TRBJ1-1, with D perhaps TRBD1 (5 bases). The V end was cut by 5 bases, the J end by 11 bases, with 21 bases between. The CDR3 length is 14 residues. CDR1 SGHVS and CDR2 FQNEAQ come from the germline V gene. The CDR3 DNA reads TGTGCCAGCAGCCAGAGTGGGGGGATGGGTTTGGCTTTCTTT. It codes for CASSQSGGMGLAFF.

J is TRBJ1-3 and V is TRBV28; D gene uncertain. CDR3 size: 16 residues. Between the trimmed V and J ends, which lost 7 bases and 4 bases, there was a span of 20 bases. The germline V gene encodes CDR1 MDHEN and CDR2 SYDVKM. CDR3 amino acids: CASTWLMGGGGNTIYF. CDR3 DNA: TGTGCCAGCACCTGGCTTATGGGCGGAGGGGGAAACACCATATATTTT.

V and J are TRBV7-3 and TRBJ2-2; D possibly corresponds to TRBD1 (7 bases). The germline V gene has CDR1 SGHTA and CDR2 FQGTGA. The CDR3 contains 15 residues. Trimming cost V 7 bases and J 6 bases, with 18 bases left between them. The chain's CDR3 is CASTSGGGASGELFF. CDR3 bases: TGTGCCAGCACCTCAGGAGGGGGCGCTTCCGGGGAGCTGTTTTTT.

This chain connects TRBV30 to TRBJ1-2; 10 nucleotides align to TRBD1. The CDR3 contains 15 residues. J was trimmed by 1 base and V by 4 bases; bases with no gene match: 6. Germline V lookup: CDR1 GTSNPN, CDR2 SVGIG (reference sequence). The CDR3 reads CAWNRQGALNYGYTF. CDR3 DNA sequence: TGTGCCTGGAACCGACAGGGGGCGCTTAACTATGGCTACACCTTC.

This chain joins TRBV29-1 and TRBJ2-2; 9 bases fit TRBD2. The V gene end was trimmed by 3 bases and the J gene end by 5 bases; junction bases not matched to a gene: 10. This CDR3 spans 16 amino acids. Germline V lookup: CDR1 SQVTM, CDR2 ANQGSEA. The CDR3 spells CSVDSAGGPRTGELFF. The CDR3 DNA is TGCAGCGTTGATTCCGCGGGAGGGCCACGGACCGGGGAGCTGTTTTTT.

The chain uses TRBV6-1 and TRBJ1-2; TRBD1 might be the D (6 bases). Germline V gene lookup returns CDR1 MNHNS and CDR2 SASEGT. V lost 3 bases and J 3 bases, leaving 11 bases between the germline ends. The CDR3 is made up of 14 amino acids. This CDR3 is CASSDGGGDYGYTF. The CDR3 DNA sequence: TGTGCCAGCAGTGATGGGGGGGGCGACTATGGCTACACCTTC.

This clone was recorded once. The V and J genes are TRBV11-2 and TRBJ1-4, with D unresolved. The V gene's germline CDR1 is SGHAT and CDR2 FQNNGV. The CDR3 is made up of 13 amino acids. The V end lost 2 bases, the J end lost 5 bases, and 6 bases lay between the germline ends. The CDR3 reads CASSLSRNEKLFF. The CDR3 nucleotides are TGTGCCAGCAGCTTAAGCCGGAATGAAAAACTGTTTTTT. Complete variable domain (other parts from reference TRBV11-2 and TRBJ1-4): EAGVAQSPRYKIIEKRQSVAFWCNPISGHATLYWYQQILGQGPKLLIQFQNNGVVDDSQLPKDRFSAERLKGVDSTLKIQPAKLEDSAVYLCASSLSRNEKLFFGSGTQLSVL.

V usage is TRBV19 and J usage is TRBJ2-7; TRBD1 is a possible D gene (5 bases). The germline V and J ends were trimmed by 5 bases and 3 bases, with 20 bases remaining between them. The CDR3 loop spans 16 amino acids. CDR1 and CDR2 (germline): LNHDA, SQIVND (reference sequence). CDR3 coding DNA: TGTGCCAGTAGTCGGCATTCGACAGCACAGAACTACGAGCAGTACTTC. It codes for CASSRHSTAQNYEQYF. Together with reference TRBV19 and TRBJ2-7, the CDR3 gives the full variable domain: DGGITQSPKYLFRKEGQNVTLSCEQNLNHDAMYWYRQDPGQGLRLIYYSQIVNDFQKGDIAEGYSVSREKKESFPLTVTSAQKNPTAFYLCASSRHSTAQNYEQYFGPGTRLTVT.

Only one count was recorded for this clone. The CDR3 coding sequence is TGTGCCAGCAGCGCCTCTAGCGGGAGGTCGAACACCGGGGAGCTGTTTTTT. Amino acid sequence: CASSASSGRSNTGELFF. The gene calls are TRBV9 and TRBJ2-2; 11 bases align to TRBD2. CDR1 is SGDLS, CDR2 YYNGEE, per germline. The V segment lost 3 bases and the J segment 0 bases; nucleotides outside the gene matches: 4. The CDR3 is 17 residues long.

CDR3 bases: TGTGCCAGCAGCCGTGGCAGCGAGAATTCACCCCTCCACTTT. It specifies CASSRGSENSPLHF. The V and J genes are TRBV4-2 and TRBJ1-6, with D uncertain. Germline loops: CDR1 LGHNA, CDR2 YNFKEQ. The CDR3 spans 14 residues. Deletions cut 4 bases from V and 7 bases from J, with 11 bases between.

The J gene is TRBJ2-7, the V gene TRBV5-1, with D possibly being TRBD1 (5 bases). The CDR3 has 14 residues. Trimming shortened V by 4 bases and J by 3 bases, and 14 bases separated the two germline ends. Germline V gene data show CDR1 as SGHRS and CDR2 as YFSETQ. CDR3 nucleotides: TGCGCCAGCAGCGTACAGGCGAACAACTACGAGCAGTACTTC. Its translation: CASSVQANNYEQYF.

The J gene is TRBJ2-7, the V gene TRBV6-5; D not certain. Trimming stripped 8 bases from V and 2 bases from J, with 13 bases between. Germline V gene lookup returns CDR1 MNHEY and CDR2 SVGAGI. The CDR3 totals 13 residues. CDR3 sequence (DNA): TGTGCCAGCGTATTGTATAGCCCCTACGAGCAGTACTTC. Protein product: CASVLYSPYEQYF.

The chain uses TRBV2 and TRBJ1-5, with D maybe TRBD1 (6 bases). V gave up 7 bases and J gave up 7 bases, with 14 bases separating them. The CDR3 is 13 residues long. Germline V CDR1 and CDR2: SNHLY, FYNNEI. This chain's CDR3 is CASKGTRDQPQHF. The DNA of the CDR3 is TGTGCCAGCAAGGGGACACGAGACCAGCCCCAGCATTTT.

CDR3 bases: TGTGCCAGCAGCTTAGAATCCAGATACGAGCAGTACTTC. This codes for CASSLESRYEQYF. The gene calls are TRBV7-2 and TRBJ2-7, with D unclear. Per germline, CDR1 SGHTA and CDR2 FQGNSA. The V end was cut by 1 base, the J end by 4 bases, with 8 bases between. This CDR3 region has 13 residues.

The CDR3 region is CASSSTGAGFNQPQHF. The DNA for the CDR3 is TGTGCCAGCAGTTCGACAGGGGCGGGGTTCAATCAGCCCCAGCATTTT. The chain employs TRBV6-5 and TRBJ1-5, with 8 positions matching TRBD1. CDR1 and CDR2 (germline): MNHEY, SVGAGI. J gave up 3 bases and V 4 bases, and 8 bases lay outside the gene matches. CDR3 length equals 16 residues.

The chain has TRBV24-1 and TRBJ1-1, with D unclear. Between the trimmed V and J ends, which lost 1 base and 9 bases, there was a span of 8 bases. Germline lookup yields CDR1 KGHDR and CDR2 SFDVKD. This CDR3 is 12 amino acids long. In nucleotides, the CDR3 is TGTGCCACCAGTGATTTCCGCGGGAAAGCTTTCTTT. Residues: CATSDFRGKAFF.

This clone was found once. V is TRBV5-1 and J is TRBJ1-6; D gene uncertain. This CDR3 spans 15 amino acids. Germline assignment: CDR1 SGHRS and CDR2 YFSETQ. V dropped 3 bases and J dropped 8 bases, with 15 bases sitting between them. The CDR3, as DNA: TGCGCCAGCAGCTCTCTGACACCGAGGGATTCACCCCTCCACTTT. Encoded protein: CASSSLTPRDSPLHF.

The rearrangement uses TRBV27 and TRBJ2-3; 7 positions match TRBD2. V gave up 0 bases and J gave up 0 bases; unmatched junction bases: 15. There are 20 residues in the CDR3. From germline, CDR1 is MNHEY and CDR2 SMNVEV (reference sequence). CDR3 sequence: CASSLSVGRASGASTDTQYF. DNA for the CDR3: TGTGCCAGCAGTTTATCAGTGGGGAGGGCTAGCGGAGCTAGCACAGATACGCAGTATTTT.